This is a list of T cell receptor beta chains from one sample in a study of blood T cell repertoires in COVID-19. Repertoires were generated with immunoSEQ multiplex PCR, while TCRdb's copy carries only in-frame clones and drops some. Of approximately 160,000 clones in the sample, roughly 80% were seen once. The sample comprised peripheral blood. The source of these receptors is a man aged 70-80 years with acute or convalescent COVID-19. CDR3s include the opening cysteine and the closing phenylalanine or tryptophan. A D gene is named only where the DNA matches it firmly. Clone size, where shown, is once, few, many, or a class for clones that have expanded.

TRBJ2-3 . . TRBV6-5 TGTGCCGGATCCGGACAAGGCGGACATACGCAGTATTTT CAGSGQGGHTQYF
TRBJ1-1 . . TRBV12-3/TRBV12-4 TGTGCCAGCAGCCCTACCGCGGACGGGAACTTT CASSPTADGNF
TRBJ1-1 . TRBD1 TRBV3-1/TRBV3-2 TGTGCCAGCAGCCAAGGACAGGGCGCCACTGAAGCTTTCTTT CASSQGQGATEAFF
TRBJ2-3 . . TRBV7-2 TGTGCCAGCAGCTTAGGGACAGCCCCAGATACGCAGTATTTT CASSLGTAPDTQYF
TRBJ2-5 . . TRBV10-3 TGTGCCATCAGTGACGCTAAGGAGCTGGGGACCCAGTACTTC CAISDAKELGTQYF
TRBJ1-6 . . TRBV11-2 TGTGCCAGCAGCTTAGTTGGGGGACGGGAGTCACCCCTCCACTTT CASSLVGGRESPLHF
TRBJ1-1 . . TRBV27 TGTGCCAGCAGTTTACTCGGGAGGATGAACACTGAAGCTTTCTTT CASSLLGRMNTEAFF
TRBJ2-5 . . TRBV15 TGTGCCACCAGCAGACCGGGACACCGAGTCCAAGAGACCCAGTACTTC CATSRPGHRVQETQYF
TRBJ2-7 . TRBD2 TRBV5-1 TGCGCCAGCACCGAGCTAGCGGGAGCCGGGTACGAGCAGTACTTC CASTELAGAGYEQYF
TRBJ1-4 . TRBD1 TRBV19 TGTGCCAGTAGTATTTTACAGGGGAATGAAAAACTGTTTTTT CASSILQGNEKLFF
TRBJ2-7 . . TRBV19 TGTGCCAGTAGTATAGTTGAGGGAGGCTACGAGCAGTACTTC CASSIVEGGYEQYF
TRBJ2-5 . TRBD2 TRBV7-2 TGTGCCAGCAGCTTACCGACTAGCGGGGTCGAGACCCAGTACTTC CASSLPTSGVETQYF
TRBJ2-5 once . TRBV12-5 TGTGCTAGTGGTTTTATTCTGGCAGGGTCGGGAGAGACCCAGTACTTC CASGFILAGSGETQYF
TRBJ1-1 . . TRBV2 TGTGCCAGCAGCCGCGGACAGAGTGAAGCTTTCTTT CASSRGQSEAFF
TRBJ2-1 few TRBD2 TRBV11-3 TGTGCCAGCAGTAGACTAGCGGGAAGCTCCTACAATGAGCAGTTCTTC CASSRLAGSSYNEQFF
TRBJ2-3 once . TRBV6-1 TGTGCCAGCAGTGCCCTAGCGAATGTTGGTGGCACAGATACGCAGTATTTT CASSALANVGGTDTQYF
TRBJ2-5 . . TRBV2 TGTGCCAGCAAAAAAATCCCGGGATCAACTATGCAAGAGACCCAGTACTTC CASKKIPGSTMQETQYF
TRBJ2-1 . TRBD1 TRBV5-1 TGCGCCAGCAGCCCTAGACAGGGGTTCACCTACAATGAGCAGTTCTTC CASSPRQGFTYNEQFF
TRBJ2-7 . . TRBV28 TGTGCCAGCAGCCCCCTGGGCCGAGACTCCTACGAGCAGTACTTC CASSPLGRDSYEQYF
TRBJ1-1 . TRBD1 TRBV6-2/TRBV6-3 TGTGCCAGCAGTCCCTGGGGACAGGGAGGGACTGAAGCTTTCTTT CASSPWGQGGTEAFF
TRBJ2-1 . TRBD2 TRBV5-1 TGCGCCAGCAGCTTTACACTAGCGGGAGTGGGAGACCAGTTCTTC CASSFTLAGVGDQFF
TRBJ2-1 . TRBD2 TRBV10-2 TGCGCCAGCAGTGACTTAGCGGGGGGGAGGTACAATGAGCAGTTCTTC CASSDLAGGRYNEQFF
TRBJ1-2 . TRBD1 TRBV18 TGTGCCAGCTCCCAAACTGACAGGGCTAGTGGCTACACCTTC CASSQTDRASGYTF
TRBJ1-1 . TRBD1 TRBV2 TGTGCCAGCAGTGCGACAGGGGGGGACACTGAAGCTTTCTTT CASSATGGDTEAFF
TRBJ2-1 . TRBD2 TRBV3-1/TRBV3-2 TGTGCCAGCAGCTTGGGACTAGCGGATGAGCAGTTCTTC CASSLGLADEQFF
TRBJ2-3 . . TRBV11-2 TGTGCCAGCAGCTTAATGCGGGGCGTAAGCACAGATACGCAGTATTTT CASSLMRGVSTDTQYF
TRBJ2-5 . . TRBV12-3/TRBV12-4 TGTGCCAGCAGTTTCGGGAGCCAAGAGACCCAGTACTTC CASSFGSQETQYF
TRBJ1-2 . TRBD1 TRBV5-1 TGCGCCAGCAGCCTAACACAGGGGGATGGCTACACCTTC CASSLTQGDGYTF
TRBJ1-1 . TRBD1 TRBV12-3/TRBV12-4 TGTGCCAGCAGTCAGGGACAGGCTAAAGCTTTCTTT CASSQGQAKAFF
TRBJ2-5 many TRBD2 TRBV19 TGTGCCAGTAGACGGACGGGAGGGGCAGAGACCCAGTACTTC CASRRTGGAETQYF
TRBJ1-1 . . TRBV2 TGTGCCAGCCGTACGTCGGGTCCCACTGAAGCTTTCTTT CASRTSGPTEAFF
TRBJ2-1 . TRBD2 TRBV9 TGTGCCAGCAGCGAGACTAGCGGACACAATGAGCAGTTCTTC CASSETSGHNEQFF
TRBJ1-1 . . TRBV12-2 TGTGCAAGTCGCTTAGAGGGGGCCCCGGGACACGCTAAGGGGAACACTGAAGCTTTCTTT CASRLEGAPGHAKGNTEAFF
TRBJ2-7 . TRBD2 TRBV5-1 TGCGCCAGCAGAAAGACTAGCGAGACCTACGAGCAGTACTTC CASRKTSETYEQYF
TRBJ2-7 . TRBD2 TRBV7-8 TGTGCCAGCAGCCGAGCGGGGACTAGCGGGAGTACGGGAGAGCAGTACTTC CASSRAGTSGSTGEQYF
TRBJ1-2 . TRBD1 TRBV6-5 TGTGCCAGCAGTAATGGACAGGCCGCTAACTATGGCTACACCTTC CASSNGQAANYGYTF
TRBJ2-1 . . TRBV9 TGTGCCAGCAGCGTAGCTAGCAGCCCCTACAATGAGCAGTTCTTC CASSVASSPYNEQFF
TRBJ1-3 . . TRBV19 TGTGCCAGTAGTACTGACACATCAACCTTAACTGGAAACACCATATATTTT CASSTDTSTLTGNTIYF
TRBJ2-7 . . TRBV13 TGTGCCAGCAGCTTAGGGCAGGCGAGCTCCTACGAGCAGTACTTC CASSLGQASSYEQYF
TRBJ2-2 . . TRBV4-1 TGCGCCAGCAGCCAAGGGGGATCCGGGACTGGGATCACCGGGGAGCTGTTTTTT CASSQGGSGTGITGELFF
TRBJ2-3 . TRBD1 TRBV5-6 TGTGCCAGCAGCTTTGGGACAGGGATAACAGATACGCAGTATTTT CASSFGTGITDTQYF